This TCR beta chain was observed in a study of cytomegalovirus exposure and HLA in healthy donors. Study outcomes and limitations: Specific recognition of CMV antigens was confirmed in vitro for three chains (all CMV-associated). For most TCR sequences rarity was the rule, although some public TCRs occurred in many donors.

Method: immunoSEQ multiplex PCR; TCRdb's copy keeps in-frame clones and lacks some. The sample carries more than 300,000 clones, roughly 89% recorded once. This clone showed up just a few times. Its antigen is undetermined. This sample also contains other DNA sequences that code for the same CDR3. There are 14 residues in the CDR3. Germline V CDR1 and CDR2: SNHLY, FYNNEI. V shed 6 bases and J 2 bases; nucleotides not matched to a gene: 5. The chain employs TRBV2 and TRBJ1-1, with 8 bases lining up with TRBD1. The sample was PBMCs. The TCR was taken from a young woman in good health and CMV-seronegative. Written as DNA, the CDR3 is TGTGCCAGCAGCGGACAGGGAGGAAACACTGAAGCTTTCTTT. This sequence encodes CASSGQGGNTEAFF.